This passage covers 6 T cell receptor beta chains from one sample sequenced in a study of T cells expressing NK-cell markers. From its re-call of the 5' RACE reads, TCRdb lists each CDR3 protein once, without DNA. The sample totals 150,000 or so distinct CDR3 sequences. What was sequenced was blood T cells: a sorted CD56 or NKG2C T cell subset, CD4+ or CD8+ T cells, or bulk PBMC T cells (not recorded which). The receptors come from a woman between 50 and 59 years old in good health.

CDR3 region: CASGLSSNYGYTF. The V call is TRBV12-5, the J call TRBJ1-2. The CDR3 spans 13 residues. CDR1 is LGHNT and CDR2 is FRNRAP in the germline V gene.

The V gene is TRBV7-9, the J gene TRBJ2-7; absent DNA, TCRdb's TRBD1 call cannot be checked. Looked up from germline, CDR1 is SEHNR and CDR2 is FQNEAQ (reference sequence). The CDR3 extends over 14 amino acids. The CDR3 reads CASSPPGVGYEQYF. Using reference TRBV7-9 and TRBJ2-7 for the parts outside the CDR3, the full variable domain is DTGVSQNPRHKITKRGQNVTFRCDPISEHNRLYWYRQTLGQGPEFLTYFQNEAQLEKSRLLSDRFSAERPKGSFSTLEIQRTEQGDSAMYLCASSPPGVGYEQYFGPGTRLTVT.

This chain links TRBV12-3 or TRBV12-4 with TRBJ2-7; the TCRdb call, TRBD1, lacks DNA for checking. This CDR3 spans 14 amino acids. CDR3 residues: CATLQGAGGLEQYF.

The V gene is TRBV12-3 or TRBV12-4, the J gene TRBJ2-1; the D call of TRBD2 rests on TCRdb alone, since no DNA is present to check it. This CDR3 is 15 amino acids long. The CDR3: CASSLGRETYNEQFF.

V and J are TRBV10-3 and TRBJ1-1; with no DNA, the TCRdb D assignment of TRBD1 cannot be verified. The CDR3 totals 13 residues. CDR1 is ENHRY and CDR2 is SYGVKD in the germline V gene. The CDR3 is CAISAGEHTEAFF.

J is TRBJ1-1 and V is TRBV25-1. Germline V gene sequence: CDR1 MGHDK, CDR2 SYGVNS. The CDR3 runs to 14 residues. Here the CDR3 reads CASSELGLNTEAFF.